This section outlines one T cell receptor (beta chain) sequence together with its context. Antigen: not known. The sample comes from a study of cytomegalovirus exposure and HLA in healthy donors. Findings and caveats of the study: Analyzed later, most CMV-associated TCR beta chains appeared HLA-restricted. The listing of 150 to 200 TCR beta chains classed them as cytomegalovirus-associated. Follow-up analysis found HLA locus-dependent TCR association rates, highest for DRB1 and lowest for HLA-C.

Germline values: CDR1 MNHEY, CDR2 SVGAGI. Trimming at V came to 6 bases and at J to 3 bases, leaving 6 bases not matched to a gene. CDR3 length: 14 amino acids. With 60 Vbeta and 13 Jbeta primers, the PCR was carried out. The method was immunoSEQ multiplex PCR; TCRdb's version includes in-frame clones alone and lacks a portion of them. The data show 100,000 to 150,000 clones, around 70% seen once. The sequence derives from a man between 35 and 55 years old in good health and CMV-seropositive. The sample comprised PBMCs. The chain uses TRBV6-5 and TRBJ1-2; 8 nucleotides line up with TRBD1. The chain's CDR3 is CASRETGAYYGYTF. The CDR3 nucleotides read TGTGCCAGCAGGGAGACAGGGGCTTACTATGGCTACACCTTC.